This entry lists 3 T cell receptor beta chains sequenced from one sample in a study of OX40 agonist ivuxolimab in advanced cancers. Produced via immunoSEQ multiplex PCR; TCRdb's table is partial and in-frame only. Here the sample spans roughly 100,000 clones, about 90% being singletons. Sequences were derived from CD4+ or CD8+ T cells sorted from blood, sampled in a trial of the OX40 agonist ivuxolimab. The receptors shown here come from an adult with an advanced solid tumor such as melanoma, head and neck, liver or kidney cancer.

This chain connects TRBV6-6 to TRBJ1-5; possibly TRBD1 for D (5 bases). The CDR3 loop spans 16 amino acids. The germline V gene has CDR1 MNHNY and CDR2 SVGAGI (reference sequence). The ends were cut back, 7 bases at V and 1 base at J, with 17 bases in the middle. The CDR3 loop is CASTRDGGVSNQPQHF. CDR3 nucleotide sequence: TGTGCCAGCACCCGCGATGGAGGGGTGAGCAATCAGCCCCAGCATTTT.

V and J are TRBV11-2 and TRBJ2-4; no firm D call. Germline V gene lookup returns CDR1 SGHAT and CDR2 FQNNGV. The germline V and J ends were trimmed by 5 bases and 0 bases, with 14 bases remaining between them. The CDR3 totals 16 residues. Written as DNA, the CDR3 is TGTGCCAGCAGCCCCCTCAGGCGAATAGCCAAAAACATTCAGTACTTC. Its protein product is CASSPLRRIAKNIQYF.

This chain's CDR3 is CASSFRQAGETQYF. CDR3 in DNA: TGCGCCAGCAGCTTCCGACAGGCGGGGGAGACCCAGTACTTC. J is TRBJ2-5 and V is TRBV5-1; D possibly uses TRBD1 or TRBD2 (6 bases each). Trimming left V 2 bases short and J 5 bases short, with 13 bases between. The germline V gene has CDR1 SGHRS and CDR2 YFSETQ. The CDR3 consists of 14 residues. The full variable domain, with the rest looked up from reference TRBV5-1 and TRBJ2-5, is KAGVTQTPRYLIKTRGQQVTLSCSPISGHRSVSWYQQTPGQGLQFLFEYFSETQRNKGNFPGRFSGRQFSNSRSEMNVSTLELGDSALYLCASSFRQAGETQYFGPGTRLLVL.